This TCR beta chain was observed in a study of CD8 T cells in Susac syndrome. The ends were cut back, 8 bases at V and 8 bases at J, with 15 bases in the middle. The CDR3 has 13 residues. Germline values: CDR1 LNHNV, CDR2 YYDKDF (reference sequence). Broader study findings: By the study's own acknowledgment, its TCR sequencing and HLA analysis included relatively few individuals.

A note on this clonotype: The antigen remains unidentified.

With random hexamers, reverse transcription was performed on roughly 0.5 to 1 ug of RNA. Amplification of TCR beta CDR3 spanned 54 Vbeta and 13 Jbeta via immunoSEQ multiplex PCR. TCRdb redid the calling of the immunoSEQ multiplex PCR reads with MiXCR, one entry per CDR3 protein. This sample has around 190,000 distinct CDR3 sequences, with over 85% found just once. The source of this sequence is a human donor in good health. The chain combines TRBV15 with TRBJ1-4; D unclear. Sample: CD4+ T cells from PBMCs. The CDR3 DNA reads as TGTGCCACCGCGCGAGGCCTCACGGAAAAACTGTTTTTT. The encoded protein is CATARGLTEKLFF. Filled out from reference TRBV15 and TRBJ1-4, the complete variable domain reads DAMVIQNPRYQVTQFGKPVTLSCSQTLNHNVMYWYQQKSSQAPKLLFHYYDKDFNNEADTPDNFQSRRPNTSFCFLDIRSPGLGDTAMYLCATARGLTEKLFFGSGTQLSVL.